This T cell receptor beta chain was recovered during a study of cytotoxic CD8 clonotypes in ibrutinib-treated CLL. Overall study context: The cohort had about a dozen relapsed/refractory and some 14 treatment-naive patients, about 18 IGHV unmutated.

Details on this clone: Its antigen is unknown.

Sequencing was designed to attain a depth spanning 1 in 200,000 to 1 in 1 million T cells. TCRdb's table, derived via immunoSEQ multiplex PCR, lists solely in-frame clones and lacks some. The sample shows about 4,200 clones, around 83% of them seen only once. The CDR3 extends over 15 amino acids. Germline loops: CDR1 SGHTA, CDR2 FQGNSA. Germline trimming cut 1 base from V and 4 bases from J; bases unmatched to any gene: 3. Study outcomes and limitations: Baseline levels of clonality went above those of age-matched healthy donors and moved with circulating CD8+ T-cell counts. Higher clonality was seen at ibrutinib response and a return toward baseline at progression.

V usage is TRBV7-2 and J usage is TRBJ2-5; TRBD2 aligns across 10 bases. This TCR was sampled from a human donor with chronic lymphocytic leukemia. The sample was PBMCs, taken before ibrutinib treatment. CDR3 region: CASSLGGTSAETQYF. CDR3 bases: TGTGCCAGCAGCTTAGGAGGGACTAGCGCAGAGACCCAGTACTTC.